The 6 T cell receptor beta chains below all came from one sample that was sequenced in a study of CD8 T cells in Susac syndrome. Random hexamers were used to reverse transcribe the RNA input (roughly 0.5 to 1 ug). TCRdb reprocessed the immunoSEQ multiplex PCR reads via MiXCR and lists one record per CDR3 protein. There are 180,000 or so distinct CDR3 sequences in the sample; 90% to 95% occur only once, and around 0.085% lies in the top ten. Material for sequencing was CD4+ T cells from PBMCs. These receptors originate from a human donor with multiple sclerosis.

The CDR3 region is CASRENSGNTIYF. The CDR3 DNA reads as TGTGCCAGCAGAGAGAACTCTGGAAACACCATATATTTT. The gene calls are TRBV12-3 or TRBV12-4 and TRBJ1-3; no reliable D call. The CDR3 extends over 13 amino acids. The V end was cut by 6 bases, the J end by 0 bases, with 6 bases between.

The chain uses TRBV29-1 and TRBJ2-3; TRBD2 matches 7 bases. The CDR3 is made up of 16 amino acids. Losses at the gene ends were 3 bases for V and 9 bases for J; bases not matched to a gene: 18. The germline V gene encodes CDR1 SQVTM and CDR2 ANQGSEA. The CDR3 is CSVDPRRLAEGGTQYF. CDR3 nucleotides: TGCAGCGTTGACCCCCGCAGGCTAGCGGAGGGAGGGACGCAGTATTTT.

The chain couples TRBV28 to TRBJ1-2; unclear D gene. From germline, CDR1 is MDHEN and CDR2 SYDVKM. V was pared by 3 bases and J by 7 bases, with 15 bases between. This CDR3 comprises 14 residues. This CDR3 reads CASSLERPSRGYTF. CDR3 nucleotide sequence: TGTGCCAGCAGTTTGGAACGACCCTCGCGTGGCTACACCTTC.

CDR3 nucleotide sequence: TGCGCCAGCAGCTTGAACGGGGAGAGCTCCTACAATGAGCAGTTCTTC. This codes for CASSLNGESSYNEQFF. V and J are TRBV5-1 and TRBJ2-1; possibly TRBD2 for D (5 bases). The germline V and J ends were trimmed by 1 base and 0 bases, with 11 bases remaining between them. Germline CDR1 SGHRS, CDR2 YFSETQ. This CDR3 comprises 16 residues.

The chain recombines TRBV9 with TRBJ2-7, with unresolved D. The ends were cut back, 3 bases at V and 8 bases at J, with 21 bases in the middle. CDR1 is SGDLS and CDR2 is YYNGEE in the germline V gene. The CDR3 spans 15 residues. The CDR3, as DNA: TGTGCCAGCAGCGGGCTATCATCAGGAACCGGCCAGCAGTACTTC. As protein: CASSGLSSGTGQQYF.

The chain is built from TRBV12-3 or TRBV12-4 and TRBJ1-1; maybe TRBD1 (5 bases). The CDR3 is 13 amino acids. V lost 5 bases and J 1 base, leaving 8 bases between the germline ends. The chain's CDR3 is CASSATGNTEAFF. CDR3 DNA sequence: TGTGCCAGCAGTGCAACAGGGAACACTGAAGCTTTCTTT.